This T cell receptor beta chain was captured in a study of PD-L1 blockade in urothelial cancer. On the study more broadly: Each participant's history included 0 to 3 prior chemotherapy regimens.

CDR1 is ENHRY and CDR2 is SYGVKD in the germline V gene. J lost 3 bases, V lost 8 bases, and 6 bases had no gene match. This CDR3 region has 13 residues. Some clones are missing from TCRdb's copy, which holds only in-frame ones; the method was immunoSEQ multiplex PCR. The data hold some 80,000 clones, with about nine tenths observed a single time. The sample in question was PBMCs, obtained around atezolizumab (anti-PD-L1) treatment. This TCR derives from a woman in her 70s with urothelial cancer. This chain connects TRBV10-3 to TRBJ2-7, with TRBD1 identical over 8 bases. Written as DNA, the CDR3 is TGTGCCATCTGGCAGGGGGCTGGCTACGAGCAGTACTTC. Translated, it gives CAIWQGAGYEQYF.